The clone carrying this T cell receptor beta chain has more than one count but fewer than ten. Uncontrolled infection, other autoimmune disease, pregnancy and lactation each barred patients from inclusion. Thyroid ultrasound, orbital computed tomography, clinical symptoms, and serum thyroxine and TRAb underpinned diagnoses. An approximately 9.4 ml volume of fresh peripheral blood provided the PBMCs. RNA transcripts provided the source from which TCR beta CDR3 regions were amplified. TCR CDR3 underwent first-round RT-PCR with the HTBI primer set. MiXCR, run by TCRdb on the multiplex PCR reads, gives a single entry per CDR3 protein. Of approximately 590,000 distinct CDR3 sequences listed, 15% to 19% are singletons. The data stem from a study of T cells in Graves' hyperthyroidism and ophthalmopathy. Overall study: Peripheral blood was secured at the point of initial diagnosis, before any treatment.

The junction had 11 bases not matched to a gene; V was cut back by 7 bases and J by 3 bases. Germline CDR1 is MNHEY and CDR2 is SMNVEV (reference sequence). This CDR3 contains 15 residues. The clonotype was recovered from a woman in her twenties or thirties with Graves' hyperthyroidism. This rearrangement joins TRBV27 to TRBJ1-2; 7 nucleotides align to TRBD1. The sample taken for sequencing was blood. In DNA, the CDR3 is TGTGCCAGCAAGACAGGGCACGGTAGGGACTATGGCTACACCTTC. Protein: CASKTGHGRDYGYTF.